These 19 T cell receptor beta chains were all obtained from the same sample, sequenced in a study of cytomegalovirus exposure and HLA in healthy donors. PCR used 60 Vbeta primers and 13 Jbeta primers. Repertoires were generated with immunoSEQ multiplex PCR, while TCRdb's copy carries only in-frame clones and drops some. Of 150,000 to 200,000 clones listed, roughly four fifths were seen once; the top ten hold under 0.9%. Sample: PBMCs. The receptors come from a woman aged 18-29 years in good health and CMV-seronegative.

The chain links TRBV7-9 to TRBJ2-1, with 11 bases that match TRBD2. This CDR3 has 15 amino acids. Germline V lookup: CDR1 SEHNR, CDR2 FQNEAQ (reference sequence). The ends lost 8 bases at V and 2 bases at J; junction bases unmatched: 5. CDR3 in DNA: TGTGCCAGCTTAAATAGCGGGGGGGCCTACAATGAGCAGTTCTTC. Translation gives CASLNSGGAYNEQFF.

The chain's CDR3 is CAIRGSDRTGNTIYF. Here the CDR3 DNA reads TGTGCCATCAGGGGGTCCGACAGGACCGGAAACACCATATATTTT. The gene calls are TRBV10-3 and TRBJ1-3; tentative D call: TRBD1 (6 bases). V was trimmed by 6 bases and J by 4 bases, leaving 16 bases between them. Germline V gives CDR1 ENHRY, CDR2 SYGVKD. The CDR3 has 15 residues.

This chain connects TRBV7-9 to TRBJ1-6; tentative D call: TRBD1 (6 bases). The CDR3 is made up of 14 amino acids. Trimming removed 3 bases from V and 8 bases from J, with 11 bases in between. In germline, CDR1 is SEHNR, CDR2 FQNEAQ (reference sequence). For the CDR3, the DNA is TGTGCCAGCAGCTTGGGCCAGGGGTATTCACCCCTCCACTTT. Its protein product is CASSLGQGYSPLHF.

This rearrangement joins TRBV5-1 to TRBJ1-6; no firm D call. This CDR3 is 17 amino acids long. With 0 bases removed from V and 7 bases from J, the gap between germline ends came to 17 bases. Germline V lookup: CDR1 SGHRS, CDR2 YFSETQ. CDR3 loop: CASSLAPLVEANSPLHF. The DNA of the CDR3 is TGCGCCAGCAGCTTGGCCCCCCTAGTCGAAGCAAATTCACCCCTCCACTTT.

The chain has TRBV6-5 and TRBJ2-3, with D possibly TRBD1 on 5 matching bases. Germline CDR1 MNHEY, CDR2 SVGAGI. The CDR3 is 15 residues long. V shed 2 bases and J shed 0 bases, with 9 bases lying between them. The CDR3: CASSYTQGSTDTQYF. The CDR3 DNA is TGTGCCAGCAGTTACACCCAGGGTAGCACAGATACGCAGTATTTT.

This chain joins TRBV25-1 and TRBJ2-5, with 9 bases lining up with TRBD1. Germline CDR1 and CDR2: MGHDK and SYGVNS. Losses at the gene ends were 3 bases for V and 6 bases for J; bases not matched to a gene: 5. CDR3 size: 14 residues. The CDR3 region has the DNA TGTGCCAGCAGTGATCCGGGACAGGGAAAGACCCAGTACTTC. It codes for CASSDPGQGKTQYF.

V and J are TRBV19 and TRBJ1-2, with TRBD1 as a possible D gene (5 bases). Germline CDR1 reads LNHDA; CDR2 reads SQIVND (reference sequence). V was trimmed by 2 bases and J by 6 bases, leaving 7 bases between them. The CDR3 is 12 amino acids. CDR3: CASSITRDGYTF. The CDR3 nucleotides are TGTGCCAGTAGTATAACCAGGGATGGCTACACCTTC.

This clone has only a few counts. The chain links TRBV27 to TRBJ1-3; 7 positions agree with TRBD1. The CDR3 spans 14 residues. V shed 8 bases, J shed 4 bases, and the junction held 8 bases outside the gene matches. Germline loops: CDR1 MNHEY, CDR2 SMNVEV (reference sequence). DNA of the CDR3: TGTGCCAGCTGGGATTGGACAGGAGGAAACACCATATATTTT. It is translated as CASWDWTGGNTIYF.

This clone was counted between two and nine times. This chain uses TRBV19 with TRBJ2-5; the match to TRBD1 covers 7 bases. V dropped 5 bases and J dropped 5; count of bases not matched to a gene: 5. From germline, CDR1 is LNHDA and CDR2 SQIVND (reference sequence). CDR3 length: 13 amino acids. The CDR3 here is CASSEGGSETQYF. The CDR3 DNA sequence: TGTGCCAGTAGTGAAGGGGGCTCTGAGACCCAGTACTTC.

This clone came up a few times. The rearrangement joins TRBV7-9 to TRBJ2-7; 10 bases align to TRBD2. V lost 2 bases and J lost 5; bases outside the gene matches: 12. The germline CDR1 and CDR2 sequences are SEHNR and FQNEAQ (reference sequence). The CDR3 loop spans 17 amino acids. The chain's CDR3 is CASSLTLAGASSHEQYF. The CDR3 nucleotides are TGTGCCAGCAGCTTAACGCTAGCGGGGGCGAGCAGTCACGAGCAGTACTTC.

This chain connects TRBV4-2 to TRBJ2-1; TRBD1 matches 7 bases. The germline V gene encodes CDR1 LGHNA and CDR2 YNFKEQ. V lost 2 bases and J lost 6; bases outside the gene matches: 10. The CDR3 loop spans 16 amino acids. CDR3 amino acids: CASSQPGQVLGNEQFF. The DNA for the CDR3 is TGTGCCAGCAGCCAACCCGGACAGGTTTTAGGCAATGAGCAGTTCTTC.

The V and J genes are TRBV6-5 and TRBJ2-3; a possible D gene is TRBD1 (7 bases). Trimming removed 5 bases at V and 4 bases at J, with 10 bases between. Germline values: CDR1 MNHEY, CDR2 SVGAGI. The CDR3 contains 13 residues. This CDR3 reads CASSGGTADTQYF. CDR3 DNA sequence: TGTGCCAGCAGTGGGGGGACAGCAGATACGCAGTATTTT.

The chain joins TRBV5-1 to TRBJ2-4; D may be TRBD1 (6 bases). V lost 0 bases and J lost 4, with 11 bases in between. Germline V lookup: CDR1 SGHRS, CDR2 YFSETQ. There are 15 residues in the CDR3. The CDR3 region is CASSLGGLAKNIQYF. CDR3 bases: TGCGCCAGCAGCTTGGGGGGGCTAGCTAAAAACATTCAGTACTTC.

V usage is TRBV19 and J usage is TRBJ2-7; 10 bases map to TRBD2. The germline CDR1 and CDR2 sequences are LNHDA and SQIVND (reference sequence). The CDR3 extends over 17 amino acids. With V trimmed by 3 bases and J by 2 bases, 10 bases remained unmatched. The CDR3 is CASSIHPSGSSPYEQYF. The CDR3 DNA reads TGTGCCAGTAGTATTCATCCTAGCGGGAGTAGCCCCTACGAGCAGTACTTC.

This rearrangement joins TRBV13 to TRBJ1-1; D is perhaps TRBD1 (6 bases). V was pared by 5 bases and J by 6 bases, with 16 bases between. The CDR3 runs to 14 residues. Germline lookup yields CDR1 PRHDT and CDR2 FYEKMQ (reference sequence). The CDR3 loop is CASSTETGGPEAFF. CDR3 DNA: TGTGCCAGCAGCACCGAAACGGGGGGGCCTGAAGCTTTCTTT.

This rearrangement joins TRBV6-5 to TRBJ2-7; D is possibly TRBD2 (5 bases). The CDR3 runs 13 residues. Per the germline V gene, CDR1 is MNHEY and CDR2 is SVGAGI. Trimming stripped 0 bases from V and 5 bases from J, with 8 bases between. CDR3 DNA sequence: TGTGCCAGCAGTTACTCGAGGGCGAACGAGCAGTACTTC. Translation gives CASSYSRANEQYF.

The J gene is TRBJ2-4, the V gene TRBV9; D perhaps matches TRBD2 (5 bases). Deletions cut 3 bases from V and 1 base from J, with 8 bases between. Germline lookup yields CDR1 SGDLS and CDR2 YYNGEE. The CDR3 is made up of 14 amino acids. The CDR3 sequence: CASSAGMAKNIQYF. The CDR3 DNA follows: TGTGCCAGCAGCGCCGGGATGGCCAAAAACATTCAGTACTTC.

This clone has a handful of counts. The chain employs TRBV7-9 and TRBJ2-2, with D tentatively TRBD1 (5 bases). The CDR3 is 16 amino acids. Germline V gives CDR1 SEHNR, CDR2 FQNEAQ (reference sequence). Trimming took off 5 bases at V and 4 bases at J, with 17 bases between the two ends. The CDR3 sequence is CASSPDRTSLTGELFF. CDR3 bases: TGTGCCAGCAGCCCCGACAGAACCTCCCTCACCGGGGAGCTGTTTTTT.

This clone has only one observation. The chain is built from TRBV11-2 and TRBJ2-7; 11 bases agree with TRBD2. With 0 bases clipped from V and 7 bases from J, the junction kept 5 bases outside the gene matches. The CDR3 runs to 15 residues. Looked up from germline, CDR1 is SGHAT and CDR2 is FQNNGV. This CDR3 is CASSLDIAGGNEQYF. The CDR3 nucleotides read TGTGCCAGCAGCTTAGACATAGCGGGGGGGAATGAGCAGTACTTC.